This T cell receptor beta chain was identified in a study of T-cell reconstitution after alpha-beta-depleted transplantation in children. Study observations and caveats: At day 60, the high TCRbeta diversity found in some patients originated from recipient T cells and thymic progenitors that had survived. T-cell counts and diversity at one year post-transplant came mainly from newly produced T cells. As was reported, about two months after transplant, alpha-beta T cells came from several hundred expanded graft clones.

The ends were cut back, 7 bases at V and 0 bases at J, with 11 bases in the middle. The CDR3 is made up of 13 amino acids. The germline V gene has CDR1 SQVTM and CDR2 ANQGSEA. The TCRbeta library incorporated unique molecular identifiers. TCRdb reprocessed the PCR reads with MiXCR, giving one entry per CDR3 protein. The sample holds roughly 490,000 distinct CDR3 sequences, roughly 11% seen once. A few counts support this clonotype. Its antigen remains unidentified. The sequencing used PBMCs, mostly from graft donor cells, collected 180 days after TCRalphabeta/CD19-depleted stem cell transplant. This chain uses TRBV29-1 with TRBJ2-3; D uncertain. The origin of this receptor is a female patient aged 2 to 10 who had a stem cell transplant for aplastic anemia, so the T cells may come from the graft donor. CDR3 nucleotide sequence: TGCAGCGCCCCAGGCCAGAGCACAGATACGCAGTATTTT. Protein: CSAPGQSTDTQYF.